These 23 T cell receptor beta chains were sequenced from one sample in a study of blood T cell repertoires in COVID-19. TCRdb keeps only in-frame clones here, not all; method: immunoSEQ multiplex PCR. The table records 150,000 to 200,000 clones, roughly 83% of them present only once. Material: peripheral blood. These receptors were taken from a woman aged 40 to 50 with COVID-19, enrolled during active disease.

The rearrangement joins TRBV5-1 to TRBJ1-4; a possible D gene is TRBD1 (6 bases). Germline CDR1 is SGHRS and CDR2 is YFSETQ. Trimming pared 3 bases from V and 8 bases from J, leaving 11 bases between. The length of the CDR3 is 13 residues. The chain's CDR3 is CASSWGTGEKLFF. In nucleotides, the CDR3 is TGCGCCAGCAGCTGGGGTACAGGGGAAAAACTGTTTTTT.

This sequence joins TRBV29-1 and TRBJ2-7; 13 bases map to TRBD2. The CDR3 consists of 15 residues. V gave up 6 bases and J gave up 5 bases; unmatched junction bases: 10. Germline V gene sequence: CDR1 SQVTM, CDR2 ANQGSEA. The DNA of the CDR3 is TGCAGCGTGGGGCCCTTACTAGCGGGAGGGGACGAGCAGTACTTC. Translating it yields CSVGPLLAGGDEQYF.

The V call is TRBV6-1, the J call TRBJ2-7, with a possible D match to TRBD2 (6 bases). The ends were cut back, 1 base at V and 2 bases at J, with 15 bases in the middle. This CDR3 is 16 amino acids long. CDR1 and CDR2 (germline): MNHNS, SASEGT. This CDR3 reads CASSEDGAGFAYEQYF. In DNA form, the CDR3 reads TGTGCCAGCAGTGAAGATGGGGCGGGATTCGCCTACGAGCAGTACTTC.

V is TRBV9 and J is TRBJ1-6, with 10 bases that match TRBD1. The V and J ends lost 5 bases and 10 bases, in that order; junction bases with no gene match: 9. CDR1 is SGDLS, CDR2 YYNGEE, per germline. This CDR3 is built from 15 residues. CDR3 sequence: CASRRRGTGDSPLHF. As DNA, the CDR3 is TGTGCCAGCAGGCGCCGAGGGACAGGGGACTCACCCCTCCACTTT.

The chain has TRBV2 and TRBJ2-1, with 10 nucleotides matching TRBD1. The length of the CDR3 is 15 residues. CDR1 is SNHLY and CDR2 is FYNNEI in the germline V gene. V lost 6 bases and J lost 6; bases outside the gene matches: 8. In DNA form, the CDR3 reads TGTGCCAGCAGATCCGGGACAGGGGATTTCAATGAGCAGTTCTTC. Its protein is CASRSGTGDFNEQFF.

V and J are TRBV7-9 and TRBJ2-7; D may be TRBD2 (6 bases). The CDR3 consists of 14 residues. The V end was cut by 2 bases, the J end by 0 bases, with 8 bases between. Germline V CDR1 and CDR2: SEHNR, FQNEAQ (reference sequence). The CDR3, as DNA: TGTGCCAGCAGCTTAACGGAGGGCTCCTACGAGCAGTACTTC. It specifies CASSLTEGSYEQYF.

This chain uses TRBV23-1 with TRBJ1-2; 12 nucleotides match TRBD1. TRBV23-1 is sorted into the ORF group, with uncertain function. After removal of 6 bases from V and 8 bases from J, the junction contained 7 bases not matched to a gene. The CDR3 runs 14 residues. The CDR3: CASRQGQGAGGYTF. The CDR3 region has the DNA TGCGCCAGCAGGCAGGGACAGGGGGCTGGCGGCTACACCTTC.

The rearrangement uses TRBV24-1 and TRBJ2-3, with 8 bases that match TRBD2. The V gene end was trimmed by 1 base and the J gene end by 3 bases; junction bases not matched to a gene: 5. Germline values: CDR1 KGHDR, CDR2 SFDVKD. There are 16 residues in the CDR3. CDR3 sequence: CATSDFATGGTDTQYF. CDR3 nucleotide sequence: TGTGCCACCAGTGATTTTGCGACGGGAGGGACAGATACGCAGTATTTT.

The chain recombines TRBV5-1 with TRBJ2-5; weak D call: TRBD1 (6 bases). V lost 0 bases and J lost 4, with 10 bases in between. Looked up from germline, CDR1 is SGHRS and CDR2 is YFSETQ. CDR3 length: 14 amino acids. The CDR3 sequence is CASSLGTARETQYF. DNA of the CDR3: TGCGCCAGCAGCTTGGGGACAGCTCGAGAGACCCAGTACTTC. Drawing the rest from reference TRBV5-1 and TRBJ2-5, the complete variable domain is KAGVTQTPRYLIKTRGQQVTLSCSPISGHRSVSWYQQTPGQGLQFLFEYFSETQRNKGNFPGRFSGRQFSNSRSEMNVSTLELGDSALYLCASSLGTARETQYFGPGTRLLVL.

The chain couples TRBV5-1 to TRBJ2-2; TRBD2 agrees at 12 bases. From germline, CDR1 is SGHRS and CDR2 YFSETQ. J gave up 6 bases and V 4 bases, and 7 bases lay outside the gene matches. This CDR3 contains 16 residues. As DNA, the CDR3 is TGCGCCAGCAGCGGACTAGCGGGACCCGCCGCCGGGGAGCTGTTTTTT. It encodes CASSGLAGPAAGELFF.

This chain uses TRBV18 with TRBJ2-7; D perhaps matches TRBD1 (5 bases). Germline assignment: CDR1 KGHSH and CDR2 LQKENI. This CDR3 is 16 amino acids long. V gave up 3 bases and J gave up 2 bases, with 17 bases separating them. CDR3 amino acids: CASSPYSQGNPYEQYF. CDR3 in DNA: TGTGCCAGCTCACCTTACTCTCAGGGAAATCCCTACGAGCAGTACTTC.

The chain carries TRBV18 and TRBJ1-1; 11 bases are shared with TRBD1. Germline V gene sequence: CDR1 KGHSH, CDR2 LQKENI. Trimming cost V 7 bases and J 5 bases; bases outside gene matches: 9. The length of the CDR3 is 15 residues. The CDR3 loop is CASLSGQGVGTEAFF. CDR3 nucleotide sequence: TGTGCCAGCTTATCGGGACAGGGGGTTGGAACTGAAGCTTTCTTT.

V usage is TRBV19 and J usage is TRBJ2-5; possible D gene TRBD1, 6 bases. Germline values: CDR1 LNHDA, CDR2 SQIVND (reference sequence). Trimming stripped 3 bases from V and 0 bases from J, with 8 bases between. The CDR3 length is 14 residues. The CDR3, as DNA: TGTGCCAGTAGTATCGGACAGAACCAAGAGACCCAGTACTTC. Residues: CASSIGQNQETQYF.

The chain uses TRBV6-2 or TRBV6-3 and TRBJ1-1, with a weak D call TRBD1 (5 bases). Germline CDR1 MNHEY, CDR2 SVGEGT. This CDR3 comprises 13 residues. Trimming removed 4 bases at V and 4 bases at J, with 10 bases between. This CDR3 is CASSSQGVTEAFF. In DNA, the CDR3 is TGTGCCAGCAGTTCGCAGGGTGTCACTGAAGCTTTCTTT.

V is TRBV6-5 and J is TRBJ1-1, with no clear D. In germline, CDR1 is MNHEY, CDR2 SVGAGI. Trimming stripped 11 bases from V and 1 base from J, with 14 bases between. The CDR3 spans 13 residues. The CDR3 sequence: CASRTATNTEAFF. The CDR3 DNA reads as TGTGCCTCTCGAACTGCTACGAACACTGAAGCTTTCTTT.

The chain joins TRBV10-3 to TRBJ1-4; D is possibly TRBD1 (5 bases). Germline lookup yields CDR1 ENHRY and CDR2 SYGVKD. The CDR3 loop spans 15 amino acids. Deletions cut 3 bases from V and 6 bases from J, with 14 bases between. The CDR3 DNA sequence: TGTGCCATCAGTGACCGGGGGGGGAACGATGAAAAACTGTTTTTT. Translated, it gives CAISDRGGNDEKLFF.

The V call is TRBV6-1, the J call TRBJ2-1, with 7 bases aligning to TRBD2. J lost 13 bases, V lost 1 base, and 7 bases had no gene match. Looked up from germline, CDR1 is MNHNS and CDR2 is SASEGT. The CDR3 runs 13 residues. CDR3 DNA sequence: TGTGCCAGCAGTGAAGACGGGGGGACTACCCAGTTCTTC. This codes for CASSEDGGTTQFF.

This chain links TRBV2 with TRBJ1-1, with a weak D call TRBD1 (6 bases). The CDR3 runs 15 residues. CDR1 SNHLY and CDR2 FYNNEI come from the germline V gene. Trimming removed 4 bases at V and 0 bases at J, with 12 bases between. The CDR3 DNA is TGTGCCAGCAGTGCGGGCCAGGGGCTGAACACTGAAGCTTTCTTT. Translating it yields CASSAGQGLNTEAFF.

This chain connects TRBV19 to TRBJ1-3, with 9 bases matching TRBD1. Trimming took 4 bases from V and 5 from J; bases not matched to a gene: 9. The length of the CDR3 is 16 residues. Germline V gene lookup returns CDR1 LNHDA and CDR2 SQIVND (reference sequence). This CDR3 is CASSTRTGDRRNTIYF. DNA for the CDR3: TGTGCCAGTAGTACCCGGACAGGGGATAGAAGAAACACCATATATTTT. Supplemented by reference TRBV19 and TRBJ1-3, the full variable domain reads DGGITQSPKYLFRKEGQNVTLSCEQNLNHDAMYWYRQDPGQGLRLIYYSQIVNDFQKGDIAEGYSVSREKKESFPLTVTSAQKNPTAFYLCASSTRTGDRRNTIYFGEGSWLTVV.

The rearrangement joins TRBV29-1 to TRBJ2-1, with 7 positions matching TRBD2. The length of the CDR3 is 14 residues. After removal of 3 bases from V and 0 bases from J, the junction contained 2 bases not matched to a gene. Germline CDR1 reads SQVTM; CDR2 reads ANQGSEA. The CDR3 loop reads CSVDGGSSYNEQFF. The DNA for the CDR3 is TGCAGCGTTGATGGCGGGAGCTCCTACAATGAGCAGTTCTTC.

The chain employs TRBV30 and TRBJ2-7, with D maybe TRBD2 (5 bases). This CDR3 has 14 residues. Between the trimmed V and J ends, which lost 1 base and 2 bases, there was a span of 12 bases. Germline V CDR1 and CDR2: GTSNPN, SVGIG (reference sequence). The CDR3 spells CAWSGTYFTYEQYF. The CDR3 DNA reads as TGTGCCTGGAGTGGGACTTATTTTACCTACGAGCAGTACTTC.

This chain links TRBV24-1 with TRBJ2-3, with 8 bases fitting TRBD2. The CDR3 extends over 16 amino acids. Germline V gene data show CDR1 as KGHDR and CDR2 as SFDVKD. J was trimmed by 4 bases and V by 3 bases; bases with no gene match: 8. DNA of the CDR3: TGTGCCACCAGTGATCCTACTAGCGGAGGCCCAGATACGCAGTATTTT. Translated: CATSDPTSGGPDTQYF.

The chain uses TRBV7-8 and TRBJ1-5; 7 nucleotides line up with TRBD1. V was pared by 5 bases and J by 5 bases, with 6 bases of the junction left unmatched. This CDR3 is 14 amino acids long. The germline gives CDR1 SGHVS, CDR2 FQNEAQ. CDR3 residues: CASSRGGQDQPQHF. CDR3 DNA: TGTGCCAGCAGCCGAGGGGGCCAGGATCAGCCCCAGCATTTT.